These 28 T cell receptor beta chains originate from one sample sequenced in a study of T cell clones after liver transplantation. Some clones are missing from TCRdb's copy, which holds only in-frame ones; the method was immunoSEQ multiplex PCR. Among roughly 120,000 clones listed, 75% to 95% were seen once. Sequenced here: CD4+ T cells from blood, sampled 12 months after liver transplant. The source is a human patient who received a liver transplant. Certain T cells may be donor cells from the graft.

The V gene is TRBV5-1, the J gene TRBJ2-3, with 9 bases matching TRBD1. The germline gives CDR1 SGHRS, CDR2 YFSETQ. The junction had 4 bases not matched to a gene; V was cut back by 6 bases and J by 2 bases. The CDR3 consists of 14 residues. CDR3 nucleotides: TGCGCCAGCAAGGGGACAGGGACCACAGATACGCAGTATTTT. As protein: CASKGTGTTDTQYF.

V is TRBV12-5 and J is TRBJ2-7; D not certain. CDR1 and CDR2 (germline): LGHNT, FRNRAP. This CDR3 is 11 amino acids long. Between the trimmed V and J ends, which lost 2 bases and 6 bases, there was a span of 5 bases. In nucleotides, the CDR3 is TGTGCTAGTGGTTTGTACCGCGAGCAGTACTTC. Translating it yields CASGLYREQYF.

The gene calls are TRBV2 and TRBJ2-3; D gene uncertain. Trimming pared 7 bases from V and 3 bases from J, leaving 5 bases between. The CDR3 runs 11 residues. Germline V gives CDR1 SNHLY, CDR2 FYNNEI. CDR3 coding DNA: TGTGCCAGCACGGAGACAGATACGCAGTATTTT. It translates to CASTETDTQYF.

The J gene is TRBJ2-7, the V gene TRBV10-2; D not certain. This CDR3 region has 14 residues. The V gene's germline CDR1 is WSHSY and CDR2 SAAADI. The germline V and J ends were trimmed by 3 bases and 2 bases, with 11 bases remaining between them. The CDR3: CASSEGIGTYEQYF. The CDR3 nucleotides are TGCGCCAGCAGTGAAGGAATAGGGACCTACGAGCAGTACTTC.

The chain has TRBV4-1 and TRBJ1-1; TRBD1 aligns across 9 bases. With V trimmed by 4 bases and J by 4 bases, 10 bases remained unmatched. The CDR3 consists of 16 residues. Germline assignment: CDR1 MGHRA and CDR2 YSYEKL. The CDR3 is CASSLALGQGSTEAFF. CDR3 coding DNA: TGCGCCAGCAGCCTTGCCCTCGGACAGGGGAGCACTGAAGCTTTCTTT.

The chain couples TRBV6-6 to TRBJ1-1; TRBD1 is a possible D gene (5 bases). The CDR3 is 14 residues long. V was cut by 6 bases and J by 0 bases, with 11 bases left in between. Germline CDR1 and CDR2: MNHNY and SVGAGI (reference sequence). Written as DNA, the CDR3 is TGTGCCAGCAGGGGGGGAGGGTTGAACACTGAAGCTTTCTTT. Encoded protein: CASRGGGLNTEAFF.

This clone showed up just a few times. This sequence joins TRBV28 and TRBJ2-1, with TRBD1 matching over 10 bases. The CDR3 spans 15 residues. The V gene end was trimmed by 5 bases and the J gene end by 5 bases; junction bases not matched to a gene: 6. From germline, CDR1 is MDHEN and CDR2 SYDVKM. The CDR3 is CASSLRDRGHNEQFF. CDR3 nucleotide sequence: TGTGCCAGCAGTCTCCGGGACAGGGGCCACAATGAGCAGTTCTTC.

This clone has just a few counts. The chain couples TRBV27 to TRBJ1-5, with no clear D. Trimming pared 3 bases from V and 7 bases from J, leaving 13 bases between. Per germline, CDR1 MNHEY and CDR2 SMNVEV (reference sequence). The length of the CDR3 is 14 residues. CDR3 sequence reads: CASSFDPRRQPQHF. CDR3 DNA sequence: TGTGCCAGCAGTTTTGACCCCCGGCGGCAGCCCCAGCATTTT.

The chain carries TRBV28 and TRBJ1-2; D remains unclear. The germline V gene encodes CDR1 MDHEN and CDR2 SYDVKM. The CDR3 runs to 14 residues. The V end was cut by 2 bases, the J end by 8 bases, with 15 bases between. The CDR3 bases are TGTGCCAGCAGTTTAGCGGGGATCGAAGGGGGCTACACCTTC. Translated, it gives CASSLAGIEGGYTF.

CDR3 in amino acids: CASSYSGGESDTIYF. Here the CDR3 DNA reads TGTGCCAGCAGTTACTCCGGGGGCGAAAGTGACACCATATATTTT. The chain combines TRBV6-5 with TRBJ1-3, with D possibly matching TRBD1 (6 bases). The length of the CDR3 is 15 residues. V was cut by 0 bases and J by 8 bases, with 14 bases left in between. In germline, CDR1 is MNHEY, CDR2 SVGAGI.

J is TRBJ2-7 and V is TRBV14; 7 nucleotides agree with TRBD1. There are 13 residues in the CDR3. Losses at the gene ends were 5 bases for V and 2 bases for J; bases not matched to a gene: 3. From germline, CDR1 is SGHDN and CDR2 FVKESK. The CDR3 region is CASSEGATYEQYF. The CDR3 nucleotides read TGTGCCAGCAGCGAGGGGGCTACCTACGAGCAGTACTTC.

The rearrangement links TRBV7-2 to TRBJ2-7; tentatively, D is TRBD1 or TRBD2 (5 bases each). This CDR3 region has 14 residues. Germline loops: CDR1 SGHTA, CDR2 FQGNSA. V lost 6 bases and J 0 bases, leaving 12 bases between the germline ends. CDR3 nucleotide sequence: TGTGCCAGCAGACGGGGAAGGGGCTCCTACGAGCAGTACTTC. It codes for CASRRGRGSYEQYF.

This chain uses TRBV19 with TRBJ1-3, with D tentatively TRBD1 (5 bases). Germline loops: CDR1 LNHDA, CDR2 SQIVND (reference sequence). The CDR3 runs 18 residues. V lost 3 bases, J lost 0 bases, and 18 bases lay in between. CDR3 sequence reads: CASSIGQGASFSGNTIYF. CDR3 sequence (DNA): TGTGCCAGTAGTATCGGTCAGGGAGCCTCCTTCTCTGGAAACACCATATATTTT.

The chain carries TRBV19 and TRBJ2-7; 12 bases fit TRBD1. V shed 5 bases, J shed 5 bases, and the junction held 7 bases outside the gene matches. The CDR3 contains 15 residues. Germline assignment: CDR1 LNHDA and CDR2 SQIVND (reference sequence). The CDR3 spells CASSLRDRGLDEQYF. CDR3 in DNA: TGTGCCAGTAGTCTCCGGGACAGGGGGCTGGACGAGCAGTACTTC.

This clone was picked up one time. The chain couples TRBV14 to TRBJ2-1; D may be TRBD1 (5 bases). The V end lost 1 base, the J end lost 1 base, and 11 bases lay between the germline ends. Germline V CDR1 and CDR2: SGHDN, FVKESK. The CDR3 is 16 residues long. This chain's CDR3 is CASSQARAGSYNEQFF. The CDR3, as DNA: TGTGCCAGCAGCCAAGCAAGGGCAGGGTCCTACAATGAGCAGTTCTTC.

V gene TRBV19 combines with J gene TRBJ1-5, with 8 bases lining up with TRBD1. The CDR3 is 15 residues long. J lost 3 bases, V lost 2 bases, and 3 bases had no gene match. Germline values: CDR1 LNHDA, CDR2 SQIVND (reference sequence). Here the CDR3 reads CASSIQGAFNQPQHF. CDR3 DNA: TGTGCCAGTAGTATACAGGGGGCTTTCAATCAGCCCCAGCATTTT.

The V and J genes are TRBV7-8 and TRBJ1-4; D is perhaps TRBD1 (5 bases). Trimming stripped 1 base from V and 6 bases from J, with 9 bases between. Per the germline V gene, CDR1 is SGHVS and CDR2 is FQNEAQ. This CDR3 has 14 residues. The CDR3 here is CASSLGGVDEKLFF. DNA for the CDR3: TGTGCCAGCAGCTTAGGAGGGGTGGATGAAAAACTGTTTTTT.

V and J are TRBV7-2 and TRBJ2-5, with TRBD2 matching 10 bases. This CDR3 has 15 residues. The V segment lost 1 base and the J segment 6 bases; nucleotides outside the gene matches: 5. Germline loops: CDR1 SGHTA, CDR2 FQGNSA. CDR3 loop: CASSLVAGGGKTQYF. CDR3 DNA sequence: TGTGCCAGCAGCTTAGTAGCGGGAGGAGGGAAGACCCAGTACTTC. The full variable domain, with the rest looked up from reference TRBV7-2 and TRBJ2-5, is GAGVSQSPSNKVTEKGKDVELRCDPISGHTALYWYRQSLGQGLEFLIYFQGNSAPDKSGLPSDRFSAERTGGSVSTLTIQRTQQEDSAVYLCASSLVAGGGKTQYFGPGTRLLVL.

The chain is built from TRBV18 and TRBJ2-1; 10 nucleotides align to TRBD1. V trimming: 3 bases; J trimming: 7 bases; junction bases outside the gene matches: 6. Germline CDR1 is KGHSH and CDR2 is LQKENI. The CDR3 is 15 residues long. The CDR3 sequence is CASSPTGTGENEQFF. CDR3 nucleotides: TGTGCCAGCTCACCCACCGGGACAGGGGAGAATGAGCAGTTCTTC.

This clone occurred a few times. This chain connects TRBV7-9 to TRBJ2-1; 9 positions match TRBD2. Unmatched junction bases numbered 10, after V lost 5 bases and J lost 8 bases. Germline values: CDR1 SEHNR, CDR2 FQNEAQ (reference sequence). The CDR3 has 15 amino acids. The CDR3 protein is CASSPGASGTDEQFF. As DNA, the CDR3 is TGTGCCAGCAGCCCCGGGGCTAGCGGGACGGATGAGCAGTTCTTC.

The V call is TRBV28, the J call TRBJ2-7, with D maybe TRBD2 (7 bases). Germline CDR1 and CDR2: MDHEN and SYDVKM. This CDR3 contains 15 residues. Trimming took off 2 bases at V and 5 bases at J, with 16 bases between the two ends. In nucleotides, the CDR3 is TGTGCCAGCAGTTTAGTGGGGGGGACATTCGACGAGCAGTACTTC. Its translation is CASSLVGGTFDEQYF.

This chain links TRBV5-8 with TRBJ2-3; no reliable D call. This CDR3 contains 11 residues. Deletions cut 4 bases from V and 6 bases from J, with 6 bases between. Germline V gives CDR1 SGHTS, CDR2 YDEGEE. In DNA form, the CDR3 reads TGTGCCAGCAGCCTCGGCGATACGCAGTATTTT. This sequence encodes CASSLGDTQYF.

The chain couples TRBV18 to TRBJ1-1; D is ambiguous. Trimming left V 3 bases short and J 6 bases short, with 14 bases between. CDR3 length equals 14 residues. In germline, CDR1 is KGHSH, CDR2 LQKENI. CDR3 sequence reads: CASSPVRREAEAFF. CDR3 nucleotide sequence: TGTGCCAGCTCACCCGTCAGGCGCGAGGCTGAAGCTTTCTTT.

This rearrangement joins TRBV9 to TRBJ2-7; 11 positions match TRBD1. This CDR3 comprises 14 residues. Germline CDR1 and CDR2: SGDLS and YYNGEE. Trimming removed 4 bases from V and 7 bases from J; junction bases left unmatched: 7. The CDR3 DNA is TGTGCCAGCAGCAACGGACAGGGGGCTTTAGAGCAGTACTTC. Translating it yields CASSNGQGALEQYF.

The CDR3 DNA is TGTGCCAGCAGCTTAGGTCCCGGCTCTGGAAACACCATATATTTT. Protein: CASSLGPGSGNTIYF. The genes are TRBV7-6 and TRBJ1-3; D unclear. CDR3 size: 15 residues. From germline, CDR1 is SGHVS and CDR2 FNYEAQ. Trimming took off 1 base at V and 0 bases at J, with 7 bases between the two ends. Drawing the rest from reference TRBV7-6 and TRBJ1-3, the complete variable domain is GAGVSQSPRYKVTKRGQDVALRCDPISGHVSLYWYRQALGQGPEFLTYFNYEAQQDKSGLPNDRFSAERPEGSISTLTIQRTEQRDSAMYRCASSLGPGSGNTIYFGEGSWLTVV.

The J gene is TRBJ1-5, the V gene TRBV15; no definite D call. Germline V CDR1 and CDR2: LNHNV, YYDKDF (reference sequence). This CDR3 contains 16 residues. With 0 bases removed from V and 0 bases from J, the gap between germline ends came to 9 bases. The CDR3 spells CATSRDLQTSNQPQHF. DNA of the CDR3: TGTGCCACCAGCAGAGATCTACAGACTAGCAATCAGCCCCAGCATTTT.

The genes are TRBV7-9 and TRBJ2-7; D is perhaps TRBD2 (6 bases). Germline CDR1 SEHNR, CDR2 FQNEAQ (reference sequence). V lost 5 bases and J 4 bases, leaving 15 bases between the germline ends. The CDR3 covers 14 residues. The CDR3 DNA follows: TGTGCCAGCAGCCAAAGCGGGCCCCGATACGAGCAGTACTTC. As protein: CASSQSGPRYEQYF.

This clone was observed a single time. V is TRBV6-5 and J is TRBJ2-4; possibly TRBD1 for D (6 bases). The CDR3 loop spans 14 amino acids. V was clipped by 8 bases and J by 7 bases, with 18 bases between them. CDR1 and CDR2 (germline): MNHEY, SVGAGI. CDR3 sequence: CASYDTGQVNIQYF. CDR3 DNA sequence: TGTGCCAGCTACGATACGGGACAAGTGAACATTCAGTACTTC.